The 15 T cell receptor beta chains below were found in one sample sequenced in a study of blood T cell repertoires in COVID-19 (TCRdb year 2020). Library prep was done by the immunoSEQ multiplex PCR assay. The table comes from immuneACCESS by way of TCRdb, which keeps in-frame sequences with V and J called. Part of the clones is missing from these tables; in studies checked, under half for an unresolved V gene and the rest for unknown reasons. In all, the sample holds 200,000 to 300,000 clones, and approximately 90% of those were seen once. The top ten clones comprise roughly 4% of the sample. Sequencing used peripheral blood. The receptors derive from a man in his 60s who had recovered from COVID-19.

This clone occurred once. This sequence joins TRBV30 and TRBJ2-7; possibly TRBD1 for D (6 bases). Per the germline V gene, CDR1 is GTSNPN and CDR2 is SVGIG (reference sequence). V gave up 4 bases and J gave up 6 bases, with 16 bases separating them. The CDR3 runs 13 residues. The CDR3: CAWNQGMDREQYF. The DNA for the CDR3 is TGTGCCTGGAATCAGGGGATGGACCGCGAGCAGTACTTC. Combining the CDR3 with reference TRBV30 and TRBJ2-7 gives the whole variable domain SQTIHQWPATLVQPVGSPLSLECTVEGTSNPNLYWYRQAAGRGLQLLFYSVGIGQISSEVPQNLSASRPQDRQFILSSKKLLLSDSGFYLCAWNQGMDREQYFGPGTRLTVT.

This chain links TRBV6-6 with TRBJ2-3; D is possibly TRBD1 (6 bases). The CDR3 length is 13 residues. V lost 6 bases, J lost 4 bases, and 11 bases lay in between. Germline CDR1 and CDR2: MNHNY and SVGAGI (reference sequence). CDR3 protein: CASSGQTPDTQYF. CDR3 in DNA: TGTGCCAGCAGCGGACAGACCCCAGATACGCAGTATTTT.

The chain links TRBV19 to TRBJ1-5; 7 bases are shared with TRBD1. Germline CDR1 and CDR2: LNHDA and SQIVND (reference sequence). Trimming took 4 bases from V and 4 from J; bases not matched to a gene: 13. This CDR3 is built from 17 residues. The CDR3 nucleotides are TGTGCCAGTAGTAACCGACGGGACAGCGGAGGTAATCAGCCCCAGCATTTT. As protein: CASSNRRDSGGNQPQHF.

The chain couples TRBV29-1 to TRBJ2-5; maybe TRBD2 (6 bases). V was trimmed by 3 bases and J by 0 bases, leaving 11 bases between them. The CDR3 runs to 14 residues. The germline V gene encodes CDR1 SQVTM and CDR2 ANQGSEA. In DNA form, the CDR3 reads TGCAGCGTTGAGGAGCGGGCTAACCAAGAGACCCAGTACTTC. This translates into CSVEERANQETQYF.

The chain recombines TRBV11-2 with TRBJ1-2; no firm D call. V was pared by 0 bases and J by 1 base, with 24 bases between. CDR1 SGHAT and CDR2 FQNNGV come from the germline V gene. There are 20 residues in the CDR3. The DNA for the CDR3 is TGTGCCAGCAGCTTAGAGCCCCTCCGTACGCCAGACATAAGTAACTATGGCTACACCTTC. Translated, it gives CASSLEPLRTPDISNYGYTF.

This clone has a handful of counts. The chain carries TRBV10-2 and TRBJ1-5; the match to TRBD1 covers 8 bases. The V gene's germline CDR1 is WSHSY and CDR2 SAAADI. The CDR3 is 13 amino acids. V gave up 2 bases and J gave up 8 bases; unmatched junction bases: 2. CDR3 nucleotides: TGCGCCAGCAGTGAGCAGGGGGCAGAGCCCCAGCATTTT. The encoded protein is CASSEQGAEPQHF.

The chain links TRBV6-5 to TRBJ1-1, with 7 bases that match TRBD1. CDR1 is MNHEY and CDR2 is SVGAGI in the germline V gene. This CDR3 comprises 11 residues. V trimming: 11 bases; J trimming: 1 base; junction bases outside the gene matches: 1. The CDR3 is CAAGGNTEAFF. The CDR3 nucleotides are TGTGCCGCAGGGGGGAACACTGAAGCTTTCTTT.

This clone is a singleton in its sample. V is TRBV29-1 and J is TRBJ1-5, with D perhaps matching TRBD1 (5 bases). This CDR3 region has 13 residues. V lost 5 bases, J lost 7 bases, and 15 bases lay in between. Germline CDR1 and CDR2: SQVTM and ANQGSEA. The CDR3 DNA sequence: TGCAGCGTTCTAGGCGGGGCGGGCCAGCCCCAGCATTTT. This gives the protein CSVLGGAGQPQHF.

The chain carries TRBV19 and TRBJ1-6, with D possibly TRBD1 on 6 matching bases. Deletions cut 5 bases from V and 10 bases from J, with 15 bases between. The CDR3 spans 14 residues. Germline CDR1 and CDR2: LNHDA and SQIVND (reference sequence). The CDR3 DNA is TGTGCCAGTAGTTGGGGCAGGGGTGTATCACCCCTCCACTTT. Encoded protein: CASSWGRGVSPLHF.

The chain employs TRBV7-2 and TRBJ2-2, with D uncertain. Germline CDR1 reads SGHTA; CDR2 reads FQGNSA. With 5 bases removed from V and 4 bases from J, the gap between germline ends came to 11 bases. The length of the CDR3 is 14 residues. CDR3 nucleotides: TGTGCCAGCAGCCTCACCCCGGGCACCGGGGAGCTGTTTTTT. Encoded protein: CASSLTPGTGELFF.

The CDR3 coding sequence is TGTGCCAGCAGCTTAGCCGGGGACTATGGCTACACCTTC. Amino acids: CASSLAGDYGYTF. This rearrangement joins TRBV7-2 to TRBJ1-2; D gene ambiguous. Germline CDR1 is SGHTA and CDR2 is FQGNSA. V was trimmed by 0 bases and J by 3 bases, leaving 5 bases between them. This CDR3 has 13 amino acids.

This rearrangement joins TRBV19 to TRBJ1-5, with unresolved D. Per the germline V gene, CDR1 is LNHDA and CDR2 is SQIVND (reference sequence). CDR3 length: 15 amino acids. The V and J ends lost 4 bases and 6 bases respectively, with 16 bases between them. CDR3 in DNA: TGTGCCAGTAGTAGAGGTTCAAAAAACGGTCAGCCCCAGCATTTT. Translating it yields CASSRGSKNGQPQHF. The whole variable domain, filled in from reference TRBV19 and TRBJ1-5, reads DGGITQSPKYLFRKEGQNVTLSCEQNLNHDAMYWYRQDPGQGLRLIYYSQIVNDFQKGDIAEGYSVSREKKESFPLTVTSAQKNPTAFYLCASSRGSKNGQPQHFGDGTRLSIL.

J is TRBJ1-5 and V is TRBV28, with 9 bases that match TRBD1. The CDR3 consists of 20 residues. J gave up 1 base and V 7 bases, and 20 bases lay outside the gene matches. Germline-derived CDR1 and CDR2 are MDHEN and SYDVKM. CDR3 coding DNA: TGTGCCAGCAACACTTACACACAGGGGGCGGTCTTTGAGAGCAATCAGCCCCAGCATTTT. Translated, it gives CASNTYTQGAVFESNQPQHF. The full variable domain, in which reference TRBV28 and TRBJ1-5 provide the parts outside the CDR3, is DVKVTQSSRYLVKRTGEKVFLECVQDMDHENMFWYRQDPGLGLRLIYFSYDVKMKEKGDIPEGYSVSREKKERFSLILESASTNQTSMYLCASNTYTQGAVFESNQPQHFGDGTRLSIL.

The CDR3 bases are TGTGCCAGCAGCGTAGGCCACACGGAGGGCAATGAGCAGTTCTTC. Translation: CASSVGHTEGNEQFF. V usage is TRBV9 and J usage is TRBJ2-1; maybe TRBD2 (6 bases). V lost 0 bases and J lost 6, with 13 bases in between. The germline V gene encodes CDR1 SGDLS and CDR2 YYNGEE. This CDR3 has 15 amino acids. Variable domain in full (rest from reference TRBV9 and TRBJ2-1): DSGVTQTPKHLITATGQRVTLRCSPRSGDLSVYWYQQSLDQGLQFLIQYYNGEERAKGNILERFSAQQFPDLHSELNLSSLELGDSALYFCASSVGHTEGNEQFFGPGTRLTVL.

V is TRBV2 and J is TRBJ2-3; D is perhaps TRBD2 (5 bases). Germline lookup yields CDR1 SNHLY and CDR2 FYNNEI. V dropped 5 bases and J dropped 0 bases, with 9 bases sitting between them. CDR3 length: 14 residues. This CDR3 reads CASSPSPSTDTQYF. Written as DNA, the CDR3 is TGTGCCAGCAGTCCTAGCCCTAGCACAGATACGCAGTATTTT.